This T cell receptor beta chain came from a study of beta chain features in type 1 diabetes. Study-level background: Sorted cell examination encompassed roughly 110,000,000 cells across all samples.

The length of the CDR3 is 15 residues. Germline V CDR1 and CDR2: SNHLY, FYNNEI. Trimming shortened V by 3 bases and J by 0 bases, and 11 bases separated the two germline ends. This clone was counted a few times. The investigators reverse transcribed all of the isolated RNA, so they sequenced expressed TCRB transcripts. Repertoires were generated with immunoSEQ multiplex PCR, while TCRdb's copy carries only in-frame clones and drops some. Among about 140,000 clones listed, 9.5% to 10% were seen once. In total, each donor contributed a single heparinised blood draw that averaged approximately 120 mL. Central memory, naive, regulatory and stem cell-like memory CD4+ cells were sorted by CD45RO/CCR7/CD25/CD127/CD95/CD27.

The specimen sequenced was central memory CD4+ T cells from blood. V and J are TRBV2 and TRBJ1-2, with D perhaps TRBD1 (5 bases). This TCR was sampled from a woman in her forties in good health. The chain's CDR3 is CASSDVTAANYGYTF. The CDR3 DNA is TGTGCCAGCAGTGACGTGACAGCAGCTAACTATGGCTACACCTTC.